The clone carrying this TCR beta chain was observed many times. The antigen is unknown. This entry is derived from a study of T cells in Graves' hyperthyroidism and ophthalmopathy. About the research overall: Peripheral blood was drawn at first diagnosis, prior to all treatment. Study-wide findings and caveats: A median around 5.9 months before onset, the model predicted ophthalmopathy.

The authors took PBMCs from 9.5 to 10 ml fresh peripheral blood. CDR3 length: 12 amino acids. The V gene lost 2 bases and the J gene lost 6 bases, with 7 bases spanning the gap. The germline CDR1 and CDR2 sequences are KGHSH and LQKENI. TCR beta CDR3 regions were amplified from RNA. Primed by the HTBI set, a first-round RT-PCR was run on the TCR CDR3. TCRdb itself ran the multiplex PCR reads through MiXCR, one entry per CDR3 protein. The repertoire holds about 350,000 distinct CDR3 sequences, with 15% to 20% as singletons. Material: blood. The clonotype originates from a young woman with Graves' hyperthyroidism. The rearrangement links TRBV18 to TRBJ1-1; D ambiguous. The CDR3 here is CASSPSSAEAFF. The CDR3 nucleotides are TGTGCCAGCTCACCAAGTTCAGCTGAAGCTTTCTTT.